This is a list of T cell receptor beta chains from one sample in a study of Ad26.COV2.S vaccination and SARS-CoV-2 variants. TCRdb keeps only in-frame clones here, not all; method: immunoSEQ multiplex PCR. The sample records roughly 400,000 clones, 90% being singletons. This specimen consisted of peripheral blood, obtained in a trial of Ad26.COV2.S vaccine versus placebo. The receptors were sampled from a person between 18 and 59 years old who received the Ad26.COV2.S COVID-19 vaccine or a placebo. Both conserved end residues are part of each CDR3. The D gene is left open where the match is weak. Size tells how often a clone was seen (once, few, many) or the class of an expanded clone, and some rows leave it out.

>.|TRBD1|TRBJ1-5|TRBV24-1
TGTGCCACCAGTGCGAGGGGGCGAAGCAATCAGCCCCAGCATTTT
CATSARGRSNQPQHF
>.|TRBD1|TRBJ2-1|TRBV28
TGTGCCAGCAGTTTACTACCGCACGTCGGGACAGGGACTTTCGGGGAGCAGTTCTTC
CASSLLPHVGTGTFGEQFF
>.|.|TRBJ2-7|TRBV10-3
TGTGCCATCAGTGCGAACAGGGAATCCTACGAGCAGTACTTC
CAISANRESYEQYF
>.|TRBD2|TRBJ2-1|TRBV7-9
TGTGCCAGCAGCGCCACTAGCGTAGCTTACAATGAGCAGTTCTTC
CASSATSVAYNEQFF
>.|TRBD1|TRBJ2-7|TRBV5-1
TGCGCCAGCAGCCGACAGGGCGATTCCTACGAGCAGTACTTC
CASSRQGDSYEQYF
>.|.|TRBJ2-7|TRBV28
TGTGCCAGCAGTGCTCGGGACGGACTCTCCTACGAGCAGTACTTC
CASSARDGLSYEQYF
>.|TRBD2|TRBJ2-3|TRBV13
TGTGCCAGCAGCATCGGGACTAGCGGGACAGATACGCAGTATTTT
CASSIGTSGTDTQYF
>once|TRBD2|TRBJ2-7|TRBV18
TGTGCCAGCTCACCACCGGGGACTAGCGCTGAGCAGTACTTC
CASSPPGTSAEQYF
>.|.|TRBJ2-2|TRBV7-8
TGTGCCAGCAGCACATCCCTAGAAATTGCTTATTCCGGGGAGCTGTTTTTT
CASSTSLEIAYSGELFF
>.|.|TRBJ1-1|TRBV27
TGTGCCAGCAGCCCCCGACTGGGTAATGGGTTGTGGACTGAAGCTTTCTTT
CASSPRLGNGLWTEAFF
>.|.|TRBJ2-1|TRBV9
TGTGCCAGCAGCCCCAGCTACAATGAGCAGTTCTTC
CASSPSYNEQFF
>.|TRBD2|TRBJ2-1|TRBV2
TGTGCCAGCAGCTGGACTAGTTACAATGAGCAGTTCTTC
CASSWTSYNEQFF
>.|TRBD1|TRBJ1-2|TRBV6-4
TGTGCCAGCAGTTTGGACAGGGAGGGATATGGCTACACCTTC
CASSLDREGYGYTF
>.|.|TRBJ1-6|TRBV14
TGTGCCAGCAGCCAAGAATGGCGGGGGTCACCCCTCCACTTT
CASSQEWRGSPLHF
>.|.|TRBJ2-3|TRBV7-9
TGTGCCAGCACACGGGGAGATACGCAGTATTTT
CASTRGDTQYF
>.|TRBD1|TRBJ2-3|TRBV11-1
TGTGCCAGCAGCCCGACAGGGGGGTCGACAGATACGCAGTATTTT
CASSPTGGSTDTQYF
>.|TRBD1|TRBJ1-6|TRBV11-2
TGTGCCAGCAGCCCGGGACAGGGGCTTTCACCCCTCCACTTT
CASSPGQGLSPLHF
>.|TRBD1|TRBJ1-6|TRBV19
TGTGCCAGTACCGGGACAGCGAGTTCACCCCTCCACTTT
CASTGTASSPLHF
>few|TRBD2|TRBJ2-7|TRBV11-2
TGTGCCAGCAGCTTAAAACAGGGACTAGCGGGAGATCCCTACGAGCAGTACTTC
CASSLKQGLAGDPYEQYF
>once|TRBD1|TRBJ1-4|TRBV6-1
TGTGCCAGCAGTGAACCAGGGGGTGAAAAACTGTTTTTT
CASSEPGGEKLFF
>.|.|TRBJ2-7|TRBV5-1
TGCGCCAGCAGCTTGGGCGGCGGCAGGGCCTACGAGCAGTACTTC
CASSLGGGRAYEQYF
>.|.|TRBJ2-5|TRBV5-1
TGCGCCAGCAGCTTGGAGCCGGGGACGAAGACCCAGTACTTC
CASSLEPGTKTQYF
>.|.|TRBJ2-3|TRBV21-1
TGTGCCAGCTCCCCAAAGAGGGGGTTAAGCACAGATACGCAGTATTTT
CASSPKRGLSTDTQYF
>.|TRBD1|TRBJ1-2|TRBV7-9
TGTGCCAGCAGCCAAAGTGGGGGACAGCCGCCGGGTGGCTACACCTTC
CASSQSGGQPPGGYTF
>once|.|TRBJ2-7|TRBV2
TGTGCCAGCAGTGGAGGCTACGAGCAGTACTTC
CASSGGYEQYF